What follows are 26 T cell receptor beta chains derived from one specimen sequenced in a study of CD8+CD57+ T cells in acquired aplastic anemia. In patients chosen for sequencing, flow cytometry had shown CD8+CD57+ cell expansion. According to the study, genomic DNA was the template for TCR beta VDJ and CDR3 profiling. Via MiXCR, TCRdb re-called the reads, giving one row per CDR3 protein. Among approximately 250,000 distinct CDR3 sequences listed, approximately 86% were seen once. Sequences were obtained from sorted CD4+, CD8+, or CD8+CD57+ T cells (not recorded which) from PBMCs. Receptors were obtained from a human donor with aplastic anemia.

About this clonotype itself: One end of the junction fails to match germline, which may point to a read error. The rearrangement joins TRBV7-9 to TRBJ2-3, with D perhaps TRBD1 (5 bases). CDR1 and CDR2 (germline): SEHNR, FQNEAQ (reference sequence). The CDR3 sequence is 14 residues long. The CDR3 region has the DNA TGTGCCAGCAGCTTAGCCCCCACAGGTACGAAGTATTTTTTT. Translated: CASSLAPTGTKYFF.

Turning to this clonotype: The CDR3 does not end in the conserved phenylalanine or tryptophan, so this is likely a read error. The chain recombines TRBV7-3 with TRBJ2-4; no reliable D call. Looked up from germline, CDR1 is SGHTA and CDR2 is FQGTGA. Trimming took off 8 bases at V and 7 bases at J, with 12 bases between the two ends. The CDR3 totals 12 residues. Here the CDR3 reads CASGLAGNIQYN. In DNA, the CDR3 is TGTGCCAGCGGATTAGCTGGGAACATTCAGTACAAC.

V and J are TRBV9 and TRBJ2-7; possibly TRBD1 or TRBD2 for D (6 bases each). The CDR3 has 16 residues. The V and J ends lost 4 bases and 7 bases respectively, with 24 bases between them. The germline V gene encodes CDR1 SGDLS and CDR2 YYNGEE. The CDR3 loop is CASSTQGRGNRAEQYV. The CDR3, as DNA: TGTGCCAGCAGCACCCAGGGGCGGGGAAACCGTGCAGAGCAGTACGTC.

This clonotype was observed a handful of times. The chain joins TRBV30 to TRBJ1-2, with TRBD1 as a possible D gene (5 bases). The CDR3 covers 15 residues. Germline CDR1 and CDR2: GTSNPN and SVGIG (reference sequence). V was pared by 3 bases and J by 6 bases, with 20 bases between. The CDR3 loop reads CAWRANGHDGDGYTF. Here the CDR3 DNA reads TGTGCCTGGAGGGCAAATGGACACGATGGGGATGGCTACACCTTC.

Of note for this clonotype: Compared with germline, one end of the junction differs, possibly owing to a read error. The chain recombines TRBV7-8 with TRBJ2-1; weak D call: TRBD2 (5 bases). The CDR3 has 14 residues. Germline values: CDR1 SGHVS, CDR2 FQNEAQ. The CDR3, as DNA: TGTGCCAGCAGTCCGGAGGATGCTAACAATGAGCAGGTCTTC. It encodes CASSPEDANNEQVF. The variable domain in full, with the rest retrieved from reference TRBV7-8 and TRBJ2-1, is GAGVSQSPRYKVAKRGQDVALRCDPISGHVSLFWYQQALGQGPEFLTYFQNEAQLDKSGLPSDRFFAERPEGSVSTLKIQRTQQEDSAVYLCASSPEDANNEQVFGPGTRLTVL.

The V and J genes are TRBV9 and TRBJ2-7; tentative D call: TRBD2 (6 bases). V shed 0 bases and J shed 2 bases, with 12 bases lying between them. This CDR3 is 15 amino acids long. Germline V gene lookup returns CDR1 SGDLS and CDR2 YYNGEE. The CDR3 DNA sequence: TGTGCCAGCAGCGTAGGAGGAGGGGCCACCTACGAGCAGTACTTC. It encodes CASSVGGGATYEQYF.

This chain uses TRBV7-9 with TRBJ2-5, with a tentative D call TRBD1 (6 bases). Trimming stripped 3 bases from V and 4 bases from J, with 12 bases between. Germline V gives CDR1 SEHNR, CDR2 FQNEAQ (reference sequence). The CDR3 loop spans 14 amino acids. CDR3 bases: TGTGCCAGCAGCTTTAACAGCAGGGGAGAGACCCAGTACTTC. Its translation is CASSFNSRGETQYF.

This clonotype was picked up one time. The chain joins TRBV9 to TRBJ1-1; D is unclear. The CDR3 loop spans 15 amino acids. V was clipped by 4 bases and J by 12 bases, with 25 bases between them. Germline V gene data show CDR1 as SGDLS and CDR2 as YYNGEE. This CDR3 reads CASSLILSYNEQSFF. The CDR3, as DNA: TGTGCCAGCAGCTTAATTCTGTCCTACAATGAGCAGTCTTTCTTT.

Comments on this clonotype: The final CDR3 position lacks the conserved phenylalanine or tryptophan, pointing to a likely read error. The limits of the CDR3 on the DNA are not certain, so only TCRdb's listed CDR3 is given. The rearrangement uses TRBV7-9 and TRBJ1-2; TRBD1 is the table's D call and was not checked against the DNA. CDR1 and CDR2 (germline): SEHNR, FQNEAQ (reference sequence). Termini included, the CDR3 measures 13 amino acids. This CDR3 reads CASSPGTGGHTAS.

The chain carries TRBV7-2 and TRBJ2-1; 9 bases map to TRBD2. This CDR3 is 16 amino acids long. The trim removed 3 bases at V and 12 bases at J, leaving 15 bases unmatched. Per the germline V gene, CDR1 is SGHTA and CDR2 is FQGNSA. The CDR3 protein is CASSFQTSGGTVSQFF. The CDR3 region has the DNA TGTGCCAGCAGCTTTCAAACAAGCGGGGGGACCGTTTCGCAGTTCTTC.

Remarks on this clonotype: At one of its ends the junction is not consistent with the germline gene, which may arise from a read error. This chain's CDR3 is CASSHAGTQTQDF. CDR3 bases: TGCGCCAGCAGCCATGCAGGGACTCAGACCCAGGATTTT. The chain combines TRBV7-3 with TRBJ1-5; TRBD1 might be the D (5 bases). Germline CDR1 is SGHTA and CDR2 is FQGTGA. The CDR3 is 13 amino acids.

J is TRBJ2-7 and V is TRBV29-1; D may be TRBD1 (6 bases). CDR1 SQVTM and CDR2 ANQGSEA come from the germline V gene. With 4 bases removed from V and 6 bases from J, the gap between germline ends came to 28 bases. This CDR3 is 17 amino acids long. As DNA, the CDR3 is TGCAGCGTTGTTGTAATGGTATATGACGGGACATCTTTCGAGCAGTACTTC. Translating it yields CSVVVMVYDGTSFEQYF.

In regard to this clonotype: This is likely a read error, given that the CDR3 carries no conserved phenylalanine or tryptophan at its end. V usage is TRBV2 and J usage is TRBJ2-1; D might be TRBD2 (5 bases). The germline CDR1 and CDR2 sequences are SNHLY and FYNNEI. With 3 bases removed from V and 11 bases from J, the gap between germline ends came to 20 bases. There are 15 residues in the CDR3. The CDR3 DNA reads TGTGCCAGCAGTGAGCCGTCTAGCAATCAGCCCCAGCAGTTCTGT. Its protein is CASSEPSSNQPQQFC.

The gene calls are TRBV19 and TRBJ2-3; 7 bases map to TRBD1. The V gene's germline CDR1 is LNHDA and CDR2 SQIVND (reference sequence). The V and J ends lost 7 bases and 0 bases, in that order; junction bases with no gene match: 4. This CDR3 is built from 14 residues. CDR3 amino acids: CASKQGLSTDTQYF. DNA for the CDR3: TGTGCCAGTAAACAGGGGCTAAGCACAGATACGCAGTATTTT.

This clonotype was found a few times. The CDR3 here is CAGHGARETQYF. CDR3 nucleotide sequence: TGTGCCGGCCACGGAGCTAGGGAGACCCAGTACTTC. The rearrangement uses TRBV7-9 and TRBJ2-5; D gene ambiguous. V was cut by 11 bases and J by 5 bases, with 15 bases left in between. Germline CDR1 SEHNR, CDR2 FQNEAQ (reference sequence). The CDR3 contains 12 residues.

Comment on this clonotype: Here the CDR3 omits its conserved ending phenylalanine or tryptophan, so a read error is the likely source. The DNA is omitted, as the CDR3 cannot be located on it reliably, and the CDR3 follows TCRdb's listing. The rearrangement joins TRBV7-8 to TRBJ1-1. The length of the CDR3 is 12 amino acids, counting both ends. CDR1 is SGHVS, CDR2 FQNEAQ, per germline. The chain's CDR3 is CASSIAGGHDTH.

The chain couples TRBV7-2 to TRBJ2-7; no clear D gene. From germline, CDR1 is SGHTA and CDR2 FQGNSA. The CDR3 consists of 12 residues. Trimming left V 1 base short and J 4 bases short, with 5 bases between. DNA of the CDR3: TGTGCCAGCAGCTTAGATTGGTACGAGCAGTACTTC. Translating it yields CASSLDWYEQYF.

On this clonotype itself: Lacking the conserved final phenylalanine or tryptophan, this CDR3 likely reflects a read error. The limits of the CDR3 on the DNA are not certain, so only TCRdb's listed CDR3 is given. V is TRBV7-2 and J is TRBJ2-4; the table's D gene call, TRBD2, was not cross checked with the DNA. Both ends counted, the CDR3 spans 12 residues. In germline, CDR1 is SGHTA, CDR2 FQGNSA. CDR3 sequence reads: CASGGAGGPQTQ.

For this clonotype: The CDR3 does not close with the conserved phenylalanine or tryptophan, likely indicating a read error. The DNA is omitted, as the CDR3 cannot be located on it reliably, and the CDR3 follows TCRdb's listing. V and J are TRBV2 and TRBJ1-6; TRBD1, the table's D call, was not compared with the DNA. Germline lookup yields CDR1 SNHLY and CDR2 FYNNEI. Both ends counted, the CDR3 spans 14 residues. CDR3 loop: CASGEGGVRAHLLG.

The sample holds many counts of this clonotype. The V call is TRBV6-5, the J call TRBJ1-2; D might be TRBD1 (6 bases). CDR3 size: 15 residues. In germline, CDR1 is MNHEY, CDR2 SVGAGI. V was trimmed by 4 bases and J by 8 bases, leaving 20 bases between them. CDR3 residues: CASSLAQTGLGGYTF. CDR3 sequence (DNA): TGTGCCAGCAGTTTGGCACAAACAGGGCTAGGCGGCTACACCTTC.

The count of this clonotype is one. This chain connects TRBV7-2 to TRBJ1-6; D uncertain. Trimming removed 0 bases from V and 19 bases from J, with 16 bases in between. Looked up from germline, CDR1 is SGHTA and CDR2 is FQGNSA. CDR3 length equals 13 residues. The CDR3 loop reads CASSLACGPDTHF. Here the CDR3 DNA reads TGTGCCAGCAGCTTAGCGTGTGGGCCCGATACGCACTTT.

J is TRBJ2-7 and V is TRBV15, with 7 positions matching TRBD2. Germline-derived CDR1 and CDR2 are LNHNV and YYDKDF (reference sequence). The CDR3 runs 16 residues. Unmatched junction bases numbered 21, after V lost 9 bases and J lost 7 bases. The CDR3 protein is CATKPRGLRNTGEQYV. CDR3 coding DNA: TGTGCCACTAAACCCCGGGGACTACGAAACACCGGGGAGCAGTACGTC.

V and J are TRBV7-6 and TRBJ2-7; 7 bases line up with TRBD1. The CDR3 totals 18 residues. The germline V gene encodes CDR1 SGHVS and CDR2 FNYEAQ. V was pared by 2 bases and J by 3 bases, with 16 bases of the junction left unmatched. The CDR3 DNA sequence: TGTGCCAGCAGCTTACATCCTGCCGGGACAGCCCTTTACTACGAGCAGTACGTC. Residues: CASSLHPAGTALYYEQYV.

CDR3 nucleotide sequence: TGTGCCAGCAGCGTAGAAGCCAGTGCCAATGAGCAGTTCTTC. It translates to CASSVEASANEQFF. The chain uses TRBV9 and TRBJ2-1; D is undetermined. CDR1 and CDR2 (germline): SGDLS, YYNGEE. This CDR3 contains 14 residues. Between the trimmed V and J ends, which lost 0 bases and 6 bases, there was a span of 10 bases.

V and J are TRBV5-6 and TRBJ2-5, with D possibly TRBD2 on 6 matching bases. V was shortened by 0 bases and J by 7 bases, with 13 bases between the two germline ends. The CDR3 is 14 amino acids. Germline lookup yields CDR1 SGHDT and CDR2 YYEEEE. CDR3 sequence (DNA): TGTGCCAGCAGCTTGGGGAGGGACGGGCTGACCCAGTACTTC. Translation gives CASSLGRDGLTQYF.

The J gene is TRBJ2-7, the V gene TRBV10-3; D is ambiguous. Germline V gene data show CDR1 as ENHRY and CDR2 as SYGVKD. The germline V and J ends were trimmed by 0 bases and 2 bases, with 8 bases remaining between them. The CDR3 length is 14 residues. DNA of the CDR3: TGTGCCATCAGTGAGTCGGCAGCCACCTACGAGCAGTACTTC. It is translated as CAISESAATYEQYF.